This T cell receptor beta chain derives from a study of shared T cell receptors in the human thymus. This CDR3 spans 17 amino acids. After removal of 1 base from V and 2 bases from J, the junction contained 8 bases not matched to a gene. From germline, CDR1 is LGHNA and CDR2 YNFKEQ. Profiled with immunoSEQ multiplex PCR; TCRdb holds only in-frame clones, not every one. Of roughly 500,000 clones detected, about 84% appear once; the ten largest clones hold around 0.013%. These data were likewise used in another study, on human thymus T cells. According to that study: Each of the donors was a healthy Finnish infant who was undergoing open corrective cardiac surgery for congenital heart defects. Corrective cardiac surgery supplied the resected thymus tissue. Gene usage for V and J segments appeared biased in thymic and blood repertoires. Related research examined unrelated individuals and reported that their thymic repertoires overlapped highly.

This chain uses TRBV4-2 with TRBJ2-5, with TRBD1 matching 9 bases. The source material was thymocytes. This sequence originates from a boy younger than two with a congenital heart defect. The chain's CDR3 is CASSQAGDRAIQETQYF. Written as DNA, the CDR3 is TGTGCCAGCAGCCAAGCGGGGGACAGGGCTATTCAAGAGACCCAGTACTTC.